Listed below are T cell receptor beta chains from one sample, sequenced in a study of blood T cell repertoires in COVID-19. The protocol was immunoSEQ multiplex PCR, while the TCRdb copy is restricted to in-frame clones and leaves out a portion. Of about 90,000 clones listed, about four fifths are singletons. Sequenced material: peripheral blood. Source of these receptors: a man aged 55 to 70 with acute or convalescent COVID-19. Both conserved end residues are trimmed from each CDR3.

TRBV11-1	TRBJ1-3	ASTYGQGGSGNTIY
TRBV18	TRBJ1-2	ASSPPGTGNGYT
TRBV7-2	TRBJ2-1	ASSVTSGVNEQF
TRBV3-1/TRBV3-2	TRBJ1-3	ASSQGSSSGNTIY
TRBV6-5	TRBJ2-7	ASSYYPRGEQY
TRBV13	TRBJ1-6	ASSSTRDRGINNSPLH
TRBV24-1	TRBJ1-2	ATSDWRTGDGYT
TRBV2	TRBJ1-5	ASSGQGYSQPQH
TRBV18	TRBJ1-2	ASSPTGGRANYGYT
TRBV3-1/TRBV3-2	TRBJ1-6	ASSQEQGNSPLH
TRBV24-1	TRBJ2-3	ATSEAGTDTQY
TRBV11-1	TRBJ2-3	ASSSGQSTDTQY
TRBV6-5	TRBJ2-2	ASSVQASATGELF
TRBV5-1	TRBJ1-2	ASSSSPGGNYGYT
TRBV12-3/TRBV12-4	TRBJ2-5	ASSWGPQGPQY
TRBV6-5	TRBJ1-2	ASSYSDRSVYT
TRBV9	TRBJ1-2	ASSESTGTARRNYGYT
TRBV15	TRBJ1-1	ATSRDQGGTEAF
TRBV9	TRBJ1-2	ASSPIGQGAYGYT
TRBV7-6	TRBJ1-2	ASSRDRNYGYT
TRBV29-1	TRBJ1-3	SVTGTGDNTIY
TRBV5-4	TRBJ2-7	ASSWGTGSNEQY
TRBV6-6	TRBJ1-1	ASRARQGVGAF
TRBV5-1	TRBJ1-3	ASSSYGSGNTIY
TRBV3-1/TRBV3-2	TRBJ1-3	ASSPQGMLGNTIY
TRBV5-1	TRBJ1-1	ASSLVGGVYTEAF
TRBV4-1	TRBJ1-2	ASSQGGDGYT
TRBV12-3/TRBV12-4	TRBJ1-6	ASSLGIQGSLH
TRBV19	TRBJ1-2	ASSIGRGEKDGYT
TRBV5-6	TRBJ1-3	ASSLSGGNTIY
TRBV11-2	TRBJ2-6	ASSLDRSDVLT
TRBV9	TRBJ1-1	ASSEKPDRENTEAF
TRBV6-1	TRBJ1-3	ASSVIYRGSGNTIY
TRBV18	TRBJ2-7	ASSLDSYEQY
TRBV30	TRBJ1-1	AWRPGNTEAF
TRBV1	TRBJ2-2	TSSPRLAANTGELF
TRBV7-9	TRBJ1-2	ASSPRGIFNYGYT
TRBV7-3	TRBJ1-1	ASSLYGGPNTEAF
TRBV4-1	TRBJ1-6	ASSQLPPAGEFSYNSPLH
TRBV5-6	TRBJ1-3	ASSPQKTGSGNTIY
TRBV19	TRBJ1-6	ASSTQPGTLNSPLH
TRBV7-8	TRBJ2-3	ASSFPKTGLSSSTDTQY
TRBV27	TRBJ1-5	ASRQGWEKNQPQH
TRBV2	TRBJ1-6	ASSEGRKNSPLH
TRBV5-1	TRBJ1-2	ASSLSGGYGYT
TRBV6-6	TRBJ2-7	ASSYNPRQVSYEQY
TRBV5-4	TRBJ1-3	ASSGQGAGGNTIY
TRBV14	TRBJ2-3	ASSHADTQY
TRBV7-9	TRBJ1-1	ASSSRDRDEAF
TRBV25-1	TRBJ1-2	ASSGSTGRGYT
TRBV19	TRBJ2-5	ASSIGTSGVQETQY
TRBV19	TRBJ2-7	ASTPQGGYEQY
TRBV6-5	TRBJ1-2	ASSRPLRGYGYT
TRBV19	TRBJ1-2	ASSIETADYGYT
TRBV9	TRBJ2-7	ASSDPLGGLSYEQY
TRBV2	TRBJ1-4	ASSERGAINEKLF
TRBV11-2	TRBJ2-5	ASSLDRTNQETQY